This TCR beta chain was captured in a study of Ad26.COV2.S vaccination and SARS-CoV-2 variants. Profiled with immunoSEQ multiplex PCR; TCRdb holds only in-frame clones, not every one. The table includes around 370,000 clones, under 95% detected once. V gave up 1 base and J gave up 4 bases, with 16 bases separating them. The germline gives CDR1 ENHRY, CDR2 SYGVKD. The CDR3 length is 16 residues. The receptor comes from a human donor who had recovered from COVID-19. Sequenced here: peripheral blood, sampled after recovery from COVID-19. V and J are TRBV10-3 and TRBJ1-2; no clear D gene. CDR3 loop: CAISEYMDGNSYGYTF. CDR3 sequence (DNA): TGTGCCATCAGTGAGTATATGGACGGGAATTCCTATGGCTACACCTTC.